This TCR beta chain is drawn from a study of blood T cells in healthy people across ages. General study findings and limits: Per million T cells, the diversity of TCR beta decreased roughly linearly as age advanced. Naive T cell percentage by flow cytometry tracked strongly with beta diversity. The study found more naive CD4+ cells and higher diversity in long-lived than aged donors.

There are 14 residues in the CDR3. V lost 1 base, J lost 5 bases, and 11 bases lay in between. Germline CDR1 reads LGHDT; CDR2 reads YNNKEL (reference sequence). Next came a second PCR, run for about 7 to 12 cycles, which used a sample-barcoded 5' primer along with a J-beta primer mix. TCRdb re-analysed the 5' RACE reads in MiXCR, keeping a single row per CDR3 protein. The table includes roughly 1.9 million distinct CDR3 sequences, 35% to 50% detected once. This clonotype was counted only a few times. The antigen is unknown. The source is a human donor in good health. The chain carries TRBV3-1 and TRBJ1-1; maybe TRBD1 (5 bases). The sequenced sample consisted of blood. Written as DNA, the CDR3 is TGTGCCAGCAGCCAAGTCCCCGGGGGGACTGAAGCTTTCTTT. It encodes CASSQVPGGTEAFF.